A selection of T cell receptor beta chains follows, all from one sample in a study of long-term antiretroviral therapy in people with HIV. Clones were read by immunoSEQ multiplex PCR, and TCRdb kept only the in-frame ones, dropping some. The sample shows approximately 21,000 clones, 82% of them seen only once. The material was unsorted PBMCs, obtained 0.3 years after starting antiretroviral therapy. The receptors stem from a man aged 50 to 59 with HIV. The CDR3 runs from the conserved cysteine through the conserved F or W. The order of the fields is clone size, D gene, J gene, V gene, CDR3 DNA, CDR3 protein. A D gene is named only where the DNA matches it firmly. Clone size is not always given. Where it is, it says once, few, many or a class for expanded clones.

.	.	TRBJ2-5	TRBV28	TGTGCCAGCAGCGATAGAGCGGAAACTGGGGAGACCCAGTACTTC	CASSDRAETGETQYF
.	.	TRBJ2-3	TRBV4-1	TGCGCCAGCAGCCAAGTCGGGATAAGTTCGGATACGCAGTATTTT	CASSQVGISSDTQYF
few	.	TRBJ1-3	TRBV14	TGTGCCAGCAGCCTCGGACGGGGCTCTGGAAACACCATATATTTT	CASSLGRGSGNTIYF
few	.	TRBJ2-7	TRBV7-6	TGTGCCAGCAGCTTAGCGGGTGGATACTACGAGCAGTACTTC	CASSLAGGYYEQYF
.	.	TRBJ2-1	TRBV7-9	TGTGCCAGCAGCAGCGACTCTGCCAATGAGCAGTTCTTC	CASSSDSANEQFF
.	TRBD1	TRBJ1-5	TRBV7-2	TGTGCCAGCAGCTCACAGGGGGGAGAACAGCCCCAGCATTTT	CASSSQGGEQPQHF
.	TRBD2	TRBJ2-1	TRBV5-4	TGTGCCAGCAGCTACGGGACTAGCCAAGGCTCCTACAATGAGCAGTTCTTC	CASSYGTSQGSYNEQFF
.	.	TRBJ2-6	TRBV18	TGTGCCAGCTCACATGCAGGACCACCTTTCGGGGCCAACGTCCTGACTTTC	CASSHAGPPFGANVLTF
.	.	TRBJ2-1	TRBV28	TGTGCCAGCAGCCCCTTTCTAGGGGATGAGCAGTTCTTC	CASSPFLGDEQFF
.	TRBD1	TRBJ2-3	TRBV5-1	TGCGCCAGCAGCTCAGGACAGGGCGGAGATACGCAGTATTTT	CASSSGQGGDTQYF
.	TRBD1	TRBJ1-1	TRBV2	TGTGCCAGCAGTTACAGGGGACCGAACACTGAAGCTTTCTTT	CASSYRGPNTEAFF
.	TRBD1	TRBJ1-2	TRBV7-2	TGTGCCAGCAGCTATTTAGGGACAGGGTCACGCAGTGGCTACACCTTC	CASSYLGTGSRSGYTF
.	TRBD2	TRBJ2-1	TRBV5-1	TGCGCCAGCAGCTTCGGGGGGGGGCCTCTTAATGAGCAGTTCTTC	CASSFGGGPLNEQFF
.	.	TRBJ2-2	TRBV29-1	TGCAGCGTGGGGGTCCCATCCGGGGAGCTGTTTTTT	CSVGVPSGELFF
once	.	TRBJ2-7	TRBV11-1	TGTGCCAGCAGTTTGGACCCCTACGAGCAGTACTTC	CASSLDPYEQYF
.	.	TRBJ1-1	TRBV6-5	TGTGCCAGCAAAAGTACCATGAGCACTGAAGCTTTCTTT	CASKSTMSTEAFF